This entry describes one T cell receptor (beta chain). CDR1 is WSHSY and CDR2 is SAAADI in the germline V gene. CDR3 length equals 13 residues. V lost 5 bases and J lost 4; bases outside the gene matches: 5. The record originates from a study of blood T cell repertoires in COVID-19. The assay was immunoSEQ multiplex PCR, and TCRdb's table has in-frame clones only and misses some. Of about 340,000 clones in the sample, about 86% were seen once. The sequence was obtained from a middle-aged woman with acute COVID-19. The chain employs TRBV10-2 and TRBJ2-7, with 7 bases identical to TRBD1. The sample comprised PBMCs or T cells enriched from blood (not recorded which). CDR3 nucleotides: TGCGCCAGCAGTCTGGACAGGTCTTACGAGCAGTACTTC. It is translated as CASSLDRSYEQYF.